The rows below give T cell receptor beta chains drawn from one sample of a study of cytomegalovirus exposure and HLA in healthy donors. Assay used: immunoSEQ multiplex PCR; TCRdb lists only in-frame clones, some missing. The table has about 120,000 clones, 81% seen once; the top ten hold roughly 3.9%. The sequenced sample was PBMCs. These receptors came from a woman aged 25 to 39 in good health and CMV-seronegative. CDR3s include the opening cysteine and the closing phenylalanine or tryptophan. Each record gives: J gene, D gene, V gene, CDR3 length, clone size, CDR3 protein, CDR3 DNA. A D gene is named only where the DNA matches it firmly. Not every row has a clone size; where given, it reads once, few, many or a size class.

>TRBJ1-3|NA|TRBV19|15|once
CASSPPGQRRDTIYF
TGTGCCAGTAGTCCTCCGGGACAAAGGAGAGACACCATATATTTT
>TRBJ2-3|NA|TRBV7-6|16|NA
CASTLLTESSTDTQYF
TGTGCCAGCACCCTATTGACAGAATCTAGCACAGATACGCAGTATTTT
>TRBJ1-1|TRBD1|TRBV30|12|once
CAWNTGGSEAFF
TGTGCCTGGAATACAGGGGGTTCTGAAGCTTTCTTT
>TRBJ2-5|NA|TRBV28|12|few
CASSSGKETQYF
TGTGCCAGCAGTTCAGGGAAAGAGACCCAGTACTTC
>TRBJ1-2|NA|TRBV19|14|NA
CASSINGGNYGYTF
TGTGCCAGTAGTATAAACGGGGGTAACTATGGCTACACCTTC
>TRBJ2-1|TRBD2|TRBV9|19|NA
CASSVEGGSTGGPHNEQFF
TGTGCCAGCAGCGTAGAGGGGGGGAGTACGGGAGGGCCCCACAATGAGCAGTTCTTC
>TRBJ2-7|NA|TRBV11-1|13|NA
CASSSGTNLVQYF
TGTGCCAGCAGCAGCGGGACAAATCTAGTGCAGTACTTC
>TRBJ2-5|NA|TRBV7-9|17|NA
CASSLVRQGTLQETQYF
TGTGCCAGCAGCTTGGTCCGGCAGGGGACCCTCCAAGAGACCCAGTACTTC
>TRBJ2-1|NA|TRBV7-3|13|NA
CASSLGSGTEQFF
TGTGCCAGCAGCTTAGGGAGCGGAACTGAGCAGTTCTTC
>TRBJ2-3|TRBD2|TRBV6-4|15|NA
CASSILAGSTDTQYF
TGTGCCAGCAGTATCCTAGCGGGGAGCACAGATACGCAGTATTTT
>TRBJ1-2|TRBD1|TRBV10-3|18|NA
CAISGGRDRGFEVYGYTF
TGTGCCATCAGTGGGGGCCGGGACAGGGGCTTTGAGGTTTATGGCTACACCTTC
>TRBJ2-3|NA|TRBV19|15|NA
CASTSPQGQADTQYF
TGTGCCAGTACCTCTCCCCAGGGTCAGGCAGATACGCAGTATTTT
>TRBJ1-5|NA|TRBV10-3|15|NA
CAISESGAIGQPQHF
TGTGCCATCAGTGAGTCGGGGGCTATCGGTCAGCCCCAGCATTTT
>TRBJ2-6|NA|TRBV10-3|15|NA
CAIRDRASGANVLTF
TGTGCCATCAGGGACAGAGCCTCTGGGGCCAACGTCCTGACTTTC
>TRBJ2-2|NA|TRBV4-3|15|NA
CASSHGDVSTGELFF
TGCGCCAGCAGCCACGGGGATGTAAGCACCGGGGAGCTGTTTTTT
>TRBJ2-3|TRBD2|TRBV7-2|15|NA
CASSVTSGRRDTQYF
TGTGCCAGCAGCGTAACTAGCGGGAGGCGAGATACGCAGTATTTT
>TRBJ1-5|NA|TRBV15|16|NA
CATSRVKRTGNQPQHF
TGTGCCACCAGCAGAGTGAAAAGAACTGGCAATCAGCCCCAGCATTTT
>TRBJ2-1|TRBD1|TRBV29-1|13|once
CSATGTDYNEQFF
TGCAGCGCCACCGGGACAGATTACAATGAGCAGTTCTTC
>TRBJ1-5|NA|TRBV21-1|14|NA
CASSNRDRDQPQHF
TGTGCCAGCAGCAACCGGGACAGGGATCAGCCCCAGCATTTT
>TRBJ1-1|NA|TRBV19|14|once
CASSIRGIYTEAFF
TGTGCCAGTAGTATAAGGGGGATTTACACTGAAGCTTTCTTT
>TRBJ1-2|NA|TRBV7-8|12|NA
CASSPNHYGYTF
TGTGCCAGCAGCCCTAACCACTATGGCTACACCTTC
>TRBJ2-5|NA|TRBV7-7|15|NA
CASSLELAVLETQYF
TGTGCCAGCAGCTTAGAGTTAGCGGTGTTAGAGACCCAGTACTTC